The clone carrying this TCR beta chain was observed many times. Its matching antigen is unknown. Amplified TCR beta CDR3 regions came from RNA transcripts. Researchers ran a first-round RT-PCR on the TCR CDR3 using the HTBI primer set. TCRdb ran MiXCR on the multiplex PCR reads and lists one entry per CDR3 protein. This sample has about 300,000 distinct CDR3 sequences; roughly a fifth occur once, and the top ten carry about 40%. Exclusion of patients followed from uncontrolled infection, other autoimmune disease, pregnancy or lactation. It was 10 ml of fresh peripheral blood that supplied the PBMCs. This sample was included in a study of T cells in Graves' hyperthyroidism and ophthalmopathy. Study observations and caveats: A 13 V-J signature model discriminated ophthalmopathy versus stable hyperthyroidism. Among clonotypes expanded in thyroid above 0.001, most were also found in blood.

Germline V gene lookup returns CDR1 SGHRS and CDR2 YFSETQ. The CDR3 contains 16 residues. With 4 bases clipped from V and 5 bases from J, the junction kept 11 bases outside the gene matches. This chain links TRBV5-1 with TRBJ2-1, with 8 positions matching TRBD2. Sequenced sample: blood. This receptor was obtained from a man aged 50-59 years with Graves' ophthalmopathy. The CDR3 region is CASSDSGTRGNNEQFF. The DNA for the CDR3 is TGCGCCAGCAGCGACTCCGGGACTAGGGGCAACAATGAGCAGTTCTTC.